Listed here are 24 T cell receptor beta chains from one sample, sequenced in a study of cytomegalovirus exposure and HLA in healthy donors. With 60 Vbeta and 13 Jbeta primers, the PCR was carried out. Sequencing used immunoSEQ multiplex PCR; TCRdb keeps in-frame clones, though not all of them. The sample yields some 190,000 clones, roughly three quarters seen once. The sample taken for sequencing was PBMCs. The receptors were gathered from a woman aged 18-35 years in good health and CMV-seronegative.

The chain uses TRBV5-1 and TRBJ2-7, with 9 bases fitting TRBD1. CDR1 is SGHRS, CDR2 YFSETQ, per germline. With V trimmed by 6 bases and J by 2 bases, 6 bases remained unmatched. The CDR3 sequence is 14 residues long. The CDR3 DNA reads TGCGCCAGCAACGTTGGACAGGGGCCCTACGAGCAGTACTTC. Encoded protein: CASNVGQGPYEQYF.

The chain uses TRBV28 and TRBJ2-1, with D maybe TRBD1 (6 bases). This CDR3 spans 14 amino acids. CDR1 is MDHEN and CDR2 is SYDVKM in the germline V gene. Trimming left V 8 bases short and J 5 bases short, with 16 bases between. CDR3 in amino acids: CASLLGDIHNEQFF. CDR3 sequence (DNA): TGTGCCAGCCTTCTGGGGGACATCCACAATGAGCAGTTCTTC.

The chain is built from TRBV19 and TRBJ1-5; D remains ambiguous. The CDR3 loop spans 12 amino acids. Looked up from germline, CDR1 is LNHDA and CDR2 is SQIVND (reference sequence). Trimming stripped 6 bases from V and 0 bases from J, with 3 bases between. The CDR3 loop reads CASSGSNQPQHF. The CDR3 DNA reads as TGTGCCAGTAGCGGTAGCAATCAGCCCCAGCATTTT.

The table lists this clone with a count of one. This rearrangement joins TRBV5-1 to TRBJ2-3; 10 positions agree with TRBD1. Germline CDR1 SGHRS, CDR2 YFSETQ. V trimming: 4 bases; J trimming: 4 bases; junction bases outside the gene matches: 3. The CDR3 has 14 amino acids. For the CDR3, the DNA is TGCGCCAGCAGCAAAGGACAGGGGGCAGATACGCAGTATTTT. The encoded protein is CASSKGQGADTQYF.

V gene TRBV15 combines with J gene TRBJ1-1; 7 nucleotides align to TRBD1. V shed 0 bases and J 3 bases; nucleotides not matched to a gene: 4. This CDR3 contains 15 residues. Germline assignment: CDR1 LNHNV and CDR2 YYDKDF (reference sequence). As DNA, the CDR3 is TGTGCCACCAGCAGAGAAGGGGGCCTGGACACTGAAGCTTTCTTT. It yields the protein CATSREGGLDTEAFF.

The chain couples TRBV5-1 to TRBJ2-7; 7 positions match TRBD2. In germline, CDR1 is SGHRS, CDR2 YFSETQ. This CDR3 has 15 residues. V trimming: 3 bases; J trimming: 1 base; junction bases outside the gene matches: 7. The CDR3 nucleotides are TGCGCCAGCAGCTACTCTAGCGGCCAATCCTACGAGCAGTACTTC. Translating it yields CASSYSSGQSYEQYF.

J is TRBJ2-1 and V is TRBV6-4; D possibly corresponds to TRBD2 (6 bases). Trimming stripped 3 bases from V and 4 bases from J, with 10 bases between. CDR3 length: 14 residues. Germline CDR1 reads MRHNA; CDR2 reads SNTAGT. CDR3 sequence (DNA): TGTGCCAGCAGTGAGCTAGCGCCGTACAATGAGCAGTTCTTC. This translates into CASSELAPYNEQFF.

The genes are TRBV11-2 and TRBJ1-2; D is ambiguous. Germline V CDR1 and CDR2: SGHAT, FQNNGV. V was trimmed by 6 bases and J by 4 bases, leaving 12 bases between them. The CDR3 spans 13 residues. CDR3 loop: CASSLHLLYGYTF. In DNA form, the CDR3 reads TGTGCCAGCAGTTTACACCTACTCTATGGCTACACCTTC.

The rearrangement joins TRBV30 to TRBJ1-3; weak D call: TRBD1 (5 bases). This CDR3 spans 13 amino acids. Looked up from germline, CDR1 is GTSNPN and CDR2 is SVGIG (reference sequence). Between the trimmed V and J ends, which lost 3 bases and 3 bases, there was a span of 9 bases. The CDR3 spells CAWSPGLGNTIYF. DNA of the CDR3: TGTGCCTGGAGCCCGGGACTTGGAAACACCATATATTTT. Full variable domain (remainder filled in from reference TRBV30 and TRBJ1-3): SQTIHQWPATLVQPVGSPLSLECTVEGTSNPNLYWYRQAAGRGLQLLFYSVGIGQISSEVPQNLSASRPQDRQFILSSKKLLLSDSGFYLCAWSPGLGNTIYFGEGSWLTVV.

V gene TRBV25-1 combines with J gene TRBJ1-6; TRBD1 agrees at 9 bases. V shed 4 bases, J shed 9 bases, and the junction held 7 bases outside the gene matches. Germline CDR1 is MGHDK and CDR2 is SYGVNS. The CDR3 runs 15 residues. CDR3 sequence reads: CASSGPRTGVSPLHF. For the CDR3, the DNA is TGTGCCAGCAGTGGCCCCCGGACAGGGGTTTCACCCCTCCACTTT. The full variable domain, in which reference TRBV25-1 and TRBJ1-6 provide the parts outside the CDR3, is EADIYQTPRYLVIGTGKKITLECSQTMGHDKMYWYQQDPGMELHLIHYSYGVNSTEKGDLSSESTVSRIRTEHFPLTLESARPSHTSQYLCASSGPRTGVSPLHFGNGTRLTVT.

The J gene is TRBJ2-7, the V gene TRBV19, with D hard to call. Germline V CDR1 and CDR2: LNHDA, SQIVND (reference sequence). The CDR3 extends over 12 amino acids. The V gene lost 6 bases and the J gene lost 3 bases, with 9 bases spanning the gap. The CDR3 spells CASSAHRYEQYF. The CDR3 coding sequence is TGTGCCAGTAGCGCGCACCGCTACGAGCAGTACTTC.

This clone was seen a few times. This rearrangement joins TRBV7-9 to TRBJ1-1, with TRBD1 identical over 11 bases. The trim removed 3 bases at V and 3 bases at J, leaving 3 bases unmatched. Germline CDR1 SEHNR, CDR2 FQNEAQ (reference sequence). CDR3 length: 15 residues. CDR3 in amino acids: CASSFWTGGDTEAFF. Here the CDR3 DNA reads TGTGCCAGCAGCTTTTGGACAGGGGGCGACACTGAAGCTTTCTTT.

The rearrangement joins TRBV6-6 to TRBJ2-5, with D possibly being TRBD1 (6 bases). The J call may be faulty, since TRBJ2-7 better matches the DNA end. CDR3 length: 14 amino acids. CDR1 is MNHNY and CDR2 is SVGAGI in the germline V gene (reference sequence). The CDR3 bases are TGTGCCAGCAGTTTCGGGAAAACAGGGTACGAGCAGTACTTC. Translating gives CASSFGKTGYEQYF.

The J gene is TRBJ2-1, the V gene TRBV4-3; 9 positions agree with TRBD2. V shed 1 base, J shed 4 bases, and the junction held 2 bases outside the gene matches. CDR1 and CDR2 (germline): LGHNA, YSLEER. CDR3 size: 15 residues. In DNA form, the CDR3 reads TGCGCCAGCAGCCAAGGCCTAGCGGGATACAATGAGCAGTTCTTC. It translates to CASSQGLAGYNEQFF.

This chain connects TRBV9 to TRBJ2-5; 14 nucleotides match TRBD2. Germline trimming cut 2 bases from V and 4 bases from J; bases unmatched to any gene: 13. Germline V gives CDR1 SGDLS, CDR2 YYNGEE. The CDR3 consists of 19 residues. CDR3 nucleotides: TGTGCCAGCAGCGTGGGGGTTGGACTAGCGGGAGGAGGGGCAGAGACCCAGTACTTC. It yields the protein CASSVGVGLAGGGAETQYF.

The chain has TRBV9 and TRBJ2-1; tentatively, D is TRBD2 (7 bases). There are 16 residues in the CDR3. CDR1 is SGDLS, CDR2 YYNGEE, per germline. V was pared by 1 base and J by 8 bases, with 19 bases between. The DNA for the CDR3 is TGTGCCAGCAGCGTATCGGGGAGGGGGGTATGGGATGAGCAGTTCTTC. This gives the protein CASSVSGRGVWDEQFF.

The chain joins TRBV10-2 to TRBJ2-2; maybe TRBD1 (7 bases). This CDR3 comprises 17 residues. V shed 3 bases and J shed 8 bases, with 22 bases lying between them. Germline V CDR1 and CDR2: WSHSY, SAAADI. The CDR3 DNA follows: TGCGCCAGCAGTGAACCGGAGGGGGCTAGGAGTTTGGGGGAGCTGTTTTTT. Translated, it gives CASSEPEGARSLGELFF.

This clone showed up just once. This chain uses TRBV27 with TRBJ2-3; a possible D gene is TRBD1 (7 bases). From germline, CDR1 is MNHEY and CDR2 SMNVEV (reference sequence). The CDR3 loop spans 13 amino acids. Trimming stripped 3 bases from V and 7 bases from J, with 11 bases between. DNA of the CDR3: TGTGCCAGCAGTTTTGGAGGGGGCAATACGCAGTATTTT. This gives the protein CASSFGGGNTQYF.

This clone was picked up one time. The chain has TRBV21-1 and TRBJ2-5; the table's D call of TRBD1 was not tested on the DNA. TRBV21-1 is a recognized pseudogene. This CDR3 comprises 14 residues. The CDR3 protein is CASNPRDRQETQYF. CDR3 sequence (DNA): TGTGCCAGCAACCCTCGGGACAGGCAAGAGACCCAGTACTTC.

The count of this clone is one. The chain recombines TRBV5-1 with TRBJ1-5; D not certain. V lost 1 base, J lost 0 bases, and 8 bases lay in between. Looked up from germline, CDR1 is SGHRS and CDR2 is YFSETQ. This CDR3 is built from 15 residues. DNA for the CDR3: TGCGCCAGCAGCTTGACAGTAGATAGCAATCAGCCCCAGCATTTT. This sequence encodes CASSLTVDSNQPQHF.

The CDR3 region has the DNA TGTGCCAGCAGCCTCGGGACAGGGGTCACAGATACGCAGTATTTT. Translation gives CASSLGTGVTDTQYF. The rearrangement links TRBV5-8 to TRBJ2-3, with 10 bases aligning to TRBD1. Per germline, CDR1 SGHTS and CDR2 YDEGEE. V lost 4 bases to trimming and J lost 2 bases; unmatched junction nucleotides: 4. CDR3 length equals 15 residues.

As DNA, the CDR3 is TGTGCCAGCAGCTTGGGGCAGTCCCCCCTCCGGCAGTACTTC. It codes for CASSLGQSPLRQYF. This sequence joins TRBV5-4 and TRBJ2-7, with no clear D. The CDR3 extends over 14 amino acids. Germline lookup yields CDR1 SGHNT and CDR2 YYREEE (reference sequence). Deletions cut 0 bases from V and 9 bases from J, with 16 bases between. The full variable domain, in which reference TRBV5-4 and TRBJ2-7 provide the parts outside the CDR3, is ETGVTQSPTHLIKTRGQQVTLRCSSQSGHNTVSWYQQALGQGPQFIFQYYREEENGRGNFPPRFSGLQFPNYSSELNVNALELDDSALYLCASSLGQSPLRQYFGPGTRLTVT.

CDR3 coding DNA: TGTGCCAGCAGCTCACTCAGGGGTGACACCATATATTTT. It yields the protein CASSSLRGDTIYF. The chain joins TRBV7-3 to TRBJ1-3; a possible D gene is TRBD1 (6 bases). Trimming cost V 4 bases and J 8 bases, with 12 bases left between them. Germline lookup yields CDR1 SGHTA and CDR2 FQGTGA. The CDR3 length is 13 residues.

This clone was detected only a few times. The CDR3 sequence: CASSAPTANQPQHF. CDR3 DNA sequence: TGCGCCAGCAGCGCTCCAACTGCCAATCAGCCCCAGCATTTT. The rearrangement uses TRBV4-1 and TRBJ1-5; D gene unclear. V lost 5 bases and J lost 3, with 11 bases in between. In germline, CDR1 is MGHRA, CDR2 YSYEKL. There are 14 residues in the CDR3.